This passage covers 27 T cell receptor beta chains from one sample sequenced in a study of T cells in Graves' hyperthyroidism and ophthalmopathy. Template material for amplifying TCR beta CDR3 regions consisted of RNA transcripts. TCR CDR3 regions were first amplified by RT-PCR with HTBI primers. Using its own MiXCR run on the multiplex PCR reads, TCRdb lists one record per CDR3 protein. The data hold over 200,000 distinct CDR3 sequences, with 17% observed a single time. Material for sequencing was blood. The receptors stem from a man aged 45-60 years with Graves' hyperthyroidism.

The chain is built from TRBV5-1 and TRBJ1-2; 8 positions agree with TRBD1. V trimming: 0 bases; J trimming: 4 bases; junction bases outside the gene matches: 5. This CDR3 spans 15 amino acids. CDR1 and CDR2 from the germline V gene are SGHRS and YFSETQ. This chain's CDR3 is CASSLGQGAGYGYTF. CDR3 sequence (DNA): TGCGCCAGCAGCTTGGGTCAGGGGGCCGGCTATGGCTACACCTTC.

In this sample, this clonotype turned up a few times. The rearrangement links TRBV2 to TRBJ2-5; D tentatively fits TRBD1 or TRBD2 (5 bases each). Deletions cut 4 bases from V and 5 bases from J, with 11 bases between. The CDR3 is 13 residues long. Per germline, CDR1 SNHLY and CDR2 FYNNEI. In nucleotides, the CDR3 is TGTGCCAGCAGTGTAGGGGACCGGGAGACCCAGTACTTC. Its translation is CASSVGDRETQYF.

This clonotype has just a few counts. The chain has TRBV18 and TRBJ2-5; 8 bases line up with TRBD1. The CDR3 spans 14 residues. The germline CDR1 and CDR2 sequences are KGHSH and LQKENI. V was clipped by 4 bases and J by 6 bases; unmatched bases: 7. CDR3 in DNA: TGTGCCAGCTCACAGGACAGGGTCTTACAGACCCAGTACTTC. Protein product: CASSQDRVLQTQYF.

The V gene is TRBV6-2 or TRBV6-3, the J gene TRBJ1-2; D might be TRBD1 (6 bases). The germline gives CDR1 MNHEY, CDR2 SVGEGT. This CDR3 contains 13 residues. Trimming shortened V by 0 bases and J by 5 bases, and 7 bases separated the two germline ends. CDR3 DNA: TGTGCCAGCAGTTACTCGGGGGCTTATGGCTACACCTTC. It specifies CASSYSGAYGYTF.

The chain recombines TRBV20-1 with TRBJ1-4; D is unresolved. This CDR3 spans 14 amino acids. Trimming took off 3 bases at V and 8 bases at J, with 16 bases between the two ends. Germline CDR1 DFQATT, CDR2 SNEGSKA (reference sequence). DNA of the CDR3: TGCAGTGCTAGTGACCGGGATGGATGGGAAAAACTGTTTTTT. Its translation is CSASDRDGWEKLFF.

In this sample, this clonotype turned up a few times. The V and J genes are TRBV20-1 and TRBJ2-2, with D unclear. CDR1 and CDR2 (germline): DFQATT, SNEGSKA (reference sequence). The V end was cut by 4 bases, the J end by 2 bases, with 8 bases between. The CDR3 is made up of 13 amino acids. The CDR3 loop is CSATDPNTGELFF. DNA for the CDR3: TGCAGTGCTACGGACCCAAACACCGGGGAGCTGTTTTTT.

This clonotype was counted many times. V gene TRBV5-4 combines with J gene TRBJ2-1, with 9 nucleotides matching TRBD1. The V and J ends lost 6 bases and 5 bases, in that order; junction bases with no gene match: 3. The CDR3 sequence is 13 residues long. Germline values: CDR1 SGHNT, CDR2 YYREEE (reference sequence). The CDR3 DNA is TGTGCCAGCAAGGACAGGGGTAACAATGAGCAGTTCTTC. As protein: CASKDRGNNEQFF.

This clonotype was detected ten times or more. The V call is TRBV5-1, the J call TRBJ1-2, with 9 bases lining up with TRBD1. The CDR3 totals 15 residues. The trim removed 0 bases at V and 10 bases at J, leaving 10 bases unmatched. Germline V gene data show CDR1 as SGHRS and CDR2 as YFSETQ. CDR3 DNA sequence: TGCGCCAGCAGCTTGGACCCTACAGGGGGCCTGGACTACACCTTC. Translated, it gives CASSLDPTGGLDYTF.

This clonotype has ten or more counts. The chain joins TRBV18 to TRBJ2-5; D is possibly TRBD1 (5 bases). Germline CDR1 KGHSH, CDR2 LQKENI. Trimming took 0 bases from V and 4 from J, leaving 9 bases between them. CDR3 length: 14 residues. CDR3 bases: TGTGCCAGCTCACCACCGCAGGGCCGAGAGACCCAGTACTTC. Its translation is CASSPPQGRETQYF.

The chain has TRBV29-1 and TRBJ1-3, with no clear D. Deletions cut 3 bases from V and 0 bases from J, with 9 bases between. Germline CDR1 is SQVTM and CDR2 is ANQGSEA. The CDR3 is 14 residues long. The CDR3 is CSVDNADSGNTIYF. The CDR3 DNA follows: TGCAGCGTTGATAACGCCGACTCTGGAAACACCATATATTTT.

At least ten counts were recorded for this clonotype. The chain has TRBV2 and TRBJ1-2; D is unresolved. Trimming took off 6 bases at V and 1 base at J, with 6 bases between the two ends. CDR3 length: 12 amino acids. Germline V gene data show CDR1 as SNHLY and CDR2 as FYNNEI. The CDR3, as DNA: TGTGCCAGCAGCCAACATAACTATGGCTACACCTTC. Translated, it gives CASSQHNYGYTF.

This clonotype occurred many times. The gene calls are TRBV18 and TRBJ2-7; 8 bases are a match to TRBD2. Looked up from germline, CDR1 is KGHSH and CDR2 is LQKENI. The V segment lost 2 bases and the J segment 2 bases; nucleotides outside the gene matches: 8. CDR3 length: 16 amino acids. CDR3 DNA: TGTGCCAGCTCACCAATCGAAACTAGCGGAACCTACGAGCAGTACTTC. Its protein is CASSPIETSGTYEQYF.

Ten or more counts support this clonotype. The rearrangement joins TRBV18 to TRBJ1-2, with 7 bases lining up with TRBD1. The CDR3 totals 15 residues. Germline V gene lookup returns CDR1 KGHSH and CDR2 LQKENI. The junction had 13 bases not matched to a gene; V was cut back by 6 bases and J by 6 bases. CDR3 in DNA: TGTGCCAGCTCGTACGACCTAACAGGGGTAGATGGCTACACCTTC. It is translated as CASSYDLTGVDGYTF.

This clonotype was counted ten times or more. The chain combines TRBV12-3 or TRBV12-4 with TRBJ2-3, with TRBD2 identical over 8 bases. V lost 5 bases to trimming and J lost 0 bases; unmatched junction nucleotides: 4. The CDR3 contains 15 residues. In DNA, the CDR3 is TGTGCCAGCAGTGGATCGGGAGGGAGCACAGATACGCAGTATTTT. It is translated as CASSGSGGSTDTQYF.

Many counts were recorded for this clonotype. The rearrangement links TRBV6-1 to TRBJ2-1; no clear D. Germline V lookup: CDR1 MNHNS, CDR2 SASEGT. The CDR3 loop spans 14 amino acids. The ends were cut back, 6 bases at V and 7 bases at J, with 16 bases in the middle. CDR3 coding DNA: TGTGCCAGCAGCTCCCGTCAGAAAGTAAATGAGCAGTTCTTC. Translation gives CASSSRQKVNEQFF.

This clonotype was detected many times. The chain links TRBV15 to TRBJ2-5, with D possibly being TRBD2 (5 bases). Trimming shortened V by 1 base and J by 7 bases, and 13 bases separated the two germline ends. Germline V gene data show CDR1 as LNHNV and CDR2 as YYDKDF (reference sequence). The CDR3 is 14 amino acids. CDR3 sequence (DNA): TGTGCCACCAGCAGAGGTAGCTCCGAGGGGACCCAGTACTTC. Protein product: CATSRGSSEGTQYF.

This clonotype was detected ten times or more. The V and J genes are TRBV6-2 or TRBV6-3 and TRBJ2-7; TRBD2 matches at 15 bases. The CDR3 sequence is 18 residues long. Germline V gene lookup returns CDR1 MNHEY and CDR2 SVGEGT. Trimming removed 6 bases from V and 4 bases from J; junction bases left unmatched: 13. CDR3 DNA: TGTGCCAGCAGCTACCAACGGACTAGCGGGAGGGCCGGGTACGAGCAGTACTTC. Translated: CASSYQRTSGRAGYEQYF.

This clonotype has at least ten counts. For the CDR3, the DNA is TGTGCCAGCAGTTTTATTACCGGACGGCGAACGATGAACACTGAAGCTTTCTTT. It yields the protein CASSFITGRRTMNTEAFF. The V gene is TRBV28, the J gene TRBJ1-1; D is unresolved. The ends were cut back, 3 bases at V and 0 bases at J, with 20 bases in the middle. The germline CDR1 and CDR2 sequences are MDHEN and SYDVKM. The CDR3 runs 18 residues.

This clonotype was detected ten times or more. V usage is TRBV18 and J usage is TRBJ1-1; 8 positions match TRBD1. CDR3 length: 14 amino acids. CDR1 and CDR2 from the germline V gene are KGHSH and LQKENI. The V gene end was trimmed by 4 bases and the J gene end by 3 bases; junction bases not matched to a gene: 4. CDR3 in amino acids: CASSRTGSDTEAFF. The CDR3, as DNA: TGTGCCAGCTCACGGACAGGGAGCGACACTGAAGCTTTCTTT.

In regard to this clonotype: Since a much larger clone is just one base distant, this may be a read error. The chain combines TRBV6-2 or TRBV6-3 with TRBJ1-5; D unclear. V lost 4 bases, J lost 9 bases, and 19 bases lay in between. This CDR3 comprises 15 residues. CDR1 is MNHEY, CDR2 SVGEGT, per germline. CDR3 bases: TGTGCCAGCAGTTCTCTGGGAGGGTTTAGCCCGCCCCAGCATTTT. Translating gives CASSSLGGFSPPQHF.

This clonotype was seen at least ten times. The gene calls are TRBV6-1 and TRBJ2-7, with 9 bases identical to TRBD1. This CDR3 contains 14 residues. V gave up 6 bases and J gave up 4 bases; unmatched junction bases: 7. Germline V CDR1 and CDR2: MNHNS, SASEGT. The CDR3 sequence: CASRRTGEAYEQYF. The CDR3 coding sequence is TGTGCCAGCAGGCGGACAGGGGAAGCGTACGAGCAGTACTTC.

Only a few counts were recorded for this clonotype. CDR3 nucleotide sequence: TGTGCCAGCAGATCCGCTGAGGGCTACACCTTC. It codes for CASRSAEGYTF. The genes are TRBV6-2 or TRBV6-3 and TRBJ1-2; the D is unclear. V was clipped by 6 bases and J by 8 bases, with 10 bases between them. Germline lookup yields CDR1 MNHEY and CDR2 SVGEGT. The CDR3 is 11 residues long.

This clonotype occurred many times. The chain uses TRBV20-1 and TRBJ2-1; D is unclear. V dropped 5 bases and J dropped 7 bases, with 15 bases sitting between them. The CDR3 extends over 13 amino acids. CDR1 and CDR2 (germline): DFQATT, SNEGSKA (reference sequence). CDR3 sequence: CSASGPRLNEQFF. CDR3 bases: TGCAGTGCTTCCGGGCCTCGGCTAAATGAGCAGTTCTTC.

This sequence joins TRBV11-2 and TRBJ2-3; TRBD2 matches at 9 bases. The CDR3 totals 16 residues. The germline CDR1 and CDR2 sequences are SGHAT and FQNNGV. V dropped 1 base and J dropped 4; count of bases not matched to a gene: 6. DNA for the CDR3: TGTGCCAGCAGCTTAGTGGCGGGAGGGTACGCAGATACGCAGTATTTT. It encodes CASSLVAGGYADTQYF. Variable domain in full (rest from reference TRBV11-2 and TRBJ2-3): EAGVAQSPRYKIIEKRQSVAFWCNPISGHATLYWYQQILGQGPKLLIQFQNNGVVDDSQLPKDRFSAERLKGVDSTLKIQPAKLEDSAVYLCASSLVAGGYADTQYFGPGTRLTVL.

This rearrangement joins TRBV6-2 or TRBV6-3 to TRBJ2-5, with 8 positions matching TRBD2. The CDR3 totals 16 residues. The germline V gene has CDR1 MNHEY and CDR2 SVGEGT. Germline trimming cut 2 bases from V and 0 bases from J; bases unmatched to any gene: 5. CDR3 in amino acids: CASSYDSGTYQETQYF. CDR3 nucleotide sequence: TGTGCCAGCAGTTACGATAGCGGGACGTACCAAGAGACCCAGTACTTC.

The V and J genes are TRBV19 and TRBJ2-3, with a weak D call TRBD2 (5 bases). Germline V gene data show CDR1 as LNHDA and CDR2 as SQIVND (reference sequence). The CDR3 has 16 amino acids. Between the trimmed V and J ends, which lost 4 bases and 3 bases, there was a span of 17 bases. In DNA form, the CDR3 reads TGTGCCAGTAGTACCCAGCGGAACCTTGGGACAGATACGCAGTATTTT. Protein sequence: CASSTQRNLGTDTQYF.

The V gene is TRBV7-2, the J gene TRBJ2-7; D unclear. The germline V gene encodes CDR1 SGHTA and CDR2 FQGNSA. The CDR3 is 14 residues long. The ends were cut back, 3 bases at V and 2 bases at J, with 11 bases in the middle. The CDR3 DNA reads as TGTGCCAGCAGCTTTACCGGACCAACCTACGAGCAGTACTTC. Its protein is CASSFTGPTYEQYF. The complete variable domain, with remaining parts taken from reference TRBV7-2 and TRBJ2-7, reads GAGVSQSPSNKVTEKGKDVELRCDPISGHTALYWYRQSLGQGLEFLIYFQGNSAPDKSGLPSDRFSAERTGGSVSTLTIQRTQQEDSAVYLCASSFTGPTYEQYFGPGTRLTVT.